This TCR beta chain was sequenced during a study of fetal regulatory T cell absence and autoimmunity. Looking at the study overall: The IPEX patients lacked clinical diabetes but had exocrine pancreas autoimmunity.

For this clone: Its antigen is undetermined.

TCRdb keeps only in-frame clones here, not all; method: immunoSEQ multiplex PCR. The sample shows 95,000 to 100,000 clones, around 72% of them seen only once. The germline gives CDR1 SGHNT, CDR2 YYREEE (reference sequence). This CDR3 contains 15 residues. Trimming pared 1 base from V and 5 bases from J, leaving 13 bases between. Study-wide points: In IPEX syndrome, oligoclonal enrichment was read as supporting prenatal antigen-driven autoimmunity in the pancreas. Oligoclonal TCR enrichment in pancreas over cord blood reached over 100-fold for some clones.

Input material: pancreas tissue. The sequence derives from a male donor with IPEX syndrome. The rearrangement links TRBV5-4 to TRBJ2-1; D ambiguous. The CDR3 nucleotides are TGTGCCAGCAGCTTGAATCGCCGCGAGGACAATGAGCAGTTCTTC. Translation gives CASSLNRREDNEQFF.